Given below is one T cell receptor beta chain in context. What it binds is unknown. This record belongs to a study of a mutant IDH1 vaccine in newly diagnosed glioma. In the study overall: The week-35 safety follow-up was V12, and the week-47 study end was V13.

There are 15 residues in the CDR3. After removal of 4 bases from V and 0 bases from J, the junction contained 2 bases not matched to a gene. Germline V gives CDR1 SGHDN, CDR2 FVKESK. Data came from immunoSEQ multiplex PCR; TCRdb stores just in-frame clones and leaves some out. The sample yields fewer than 35,000 clones, roughly 84% seen once. Study conclusions and caveats: Immune responses induced by vaccination arose in about 93% of the patients.

The time point here: week 47, end of study. Every vaccine dose comprised 300 ug of mutant IDH1 20-mer peptide plus topical imiquimod. Scheduled for weeks 1, 3, 5, 7, 11, 15, 19 and 23, eight vaccinations were given to patients. Donors had new IDH1-mutant astrocytomas of WHO grade 3 or 4 (ATRX-lost). This specimen was PBMCs, taken from a glioma patient whose treatment included an IDH1 peptide vaccine. The receptor's source is a man aged 25 to 40 with glioma. The rearrangement uses TRBV14 and TRBJ2-7, with TRBD2 matching over 11 bases. CDR3 DNA: TGTGCCAGCAGCCCACTAGCGGGAGTCTCCTACGAGCAGTACTTC. It is translated as CASSPLAGVSYEQYF.